This TCR beta chain was identified in a study of CD8+ T cells in alopecia areata (dated by TCRdb to 2017 to 2018). Looking at the study overall: Treated patients were enrolled in an open-label pilot trial of oral tofacitinib at 5 to 10 mg twice daily for moderate-to-severe alopecia areata. Tofacitinib was given for 6 to 18 months, followed by 6 months of follow-up off drug to assess delayed response and recurrence. In treated patients, disease severity was measured using the SALT score, which gives the percentage of scalp surface area affected. The study used high-throughput TCRbeta sequencing to examine T cell clonal expansion in alopecia areata, in both the C3H/HeJ mouse model and human patients. In humans, TCRbeta sequencing was performed on scalp tissue and on sorted CD4+ and CD8+ peripheral blood T cells from healthy controls and from patients with patchy or totalis/universalis alopecia areata. Tofacitinib-treated patients had biopsies at baseline and at 4 and 24 weeks of treatment, with a later scalp biopsy in several patients. Scalp clonality was compared among normal scalp (n=4), patchy alopecia areata scalp (n=8), and alopecia totalis/universalis scalp (n=8). RNA was extracted with the PAXgene miRNA kit for fixed scalp, the miRNeasy kit for PBMCs, and the RNeasy kit for mouse skin. TCRbeta CDR3 regions were amplified by immunoSEQ multiplex PCR using 35 Vbeta forward and 13 Jbeta reverse primers. Points the paper makes about the study in general: Many expanded lesional clones persisted in scalp and blood during tofacitinib treatment, which may partly explain relapse after stopping treatment. Because the treated cohort was small and included a single nonresponder, larger studies are needed to assess links between baseline CD8+ expansion and response. Scalp clonality and the number of expanded CD8+ clones among the top 100 scalp clones were significantly decreased by tofacitinib. Shared TCR sequences between patients were less evident than in mice, which may be partly attributable to HLA diversity in the patient population. Compared with normal scalp, lesional scalp, particularly in alopecia totalis/universalis, had higher clonality and more expanded CD8+ clones, which suggests antigenic drive. Resident alphabeta T cells in normal human skin are also sequenced, complicating scalp TCR repertoire analysis, unlike mouse skin dominated by gammadelta T cells.

The time point label on this specimen signifies: about 25 weeks on oral tofacitinib. The treatment or condition tag for this specimen amounts to: oral pan-JAK inhibitor, 5-10 mg twice daily. From alopecia areata patients, peripheral blood was collected along with lesional scalp punch biopsies. After PBMCs were isolated by density centrifugation and stained for CD3, CD4 and CD8, a FACSAria was used to sort CD4+ and CD8+ T cells. Receptors were amplified or captured by the immunoSEQ multiplex PCR assay. RNA was extracted from all samples and reverse transcribed into cDNA, which served as template for TCR sequencing. SuperScript III was used to make first-strand cDNA, primed with a 2:1 mix of oligo-dT and random hexamers. A synthetic immune receptor repertoire was used to measure amplification bias, and any remaining bias was corrected computationally. On the study's bioinformatics: Raw reads were preprocessed to remove errors, and CDR3 was defined by IMGT conventions from the conserved cysteine to phenylalanine. Clonality was computed by normalizing Shannon entropy by log2 of the number of productive unique TCRs and subtracting the result from 1. Whether each scalp clone was CD4 or CD8 was inferred by checking scalp TCRbeta sequences against the CD4 and CD8 repertoires from sorted blood. What TCRdb holds here is the immuneACCESS table cut down to in-frame rearrangements. Part of the clones is not present; checked against another copy, under half of the missing clones reflect an unresolved V gene, and the others are unexplained. The DNA was the basis for D and trimming; V, J and clone size are from that table. The sample yields under 150,000 clones; around three fifths were counted once. The top ten clones comprise about 3.2% of the sample.

For this clone: Its antigen is currently not known. Per-nucleotide qualities are absent, and no much larger clonotype sits a single base away.

The sequence came from a human donor with alopecia areata. Specimen: CD4+ T cells sorted from blood, collected at week 24, from a patient treated with tofacitinib.

The DNA sequence reads TGTGCCAGTTTCCGAACAGGGACGTTGGAAGAGACCCAGTACTTC. It encodes CASFRTGTLEETQYF. Recombination linked TRBV6-5 to TRBJ2-5, and TRBD1 may be the D gene, going by 6 matching bases. The junction shows trimming of 9 bases on V and 3 bases on J, plus 20 bases between the germline ends. Reading from cysteine to phenylalanine, the CDR3 counts 15 amino acids. Only the CDR3 part of the read is kept: 45 bases, read in frame from the first base. Taken from the germline V gene, the CDR1 and CDR2 loops are MNHEY and SVGAGI.